This T cell receptor beta chain stems from a study of blood T cell repertoires in COVID-19. Across the study: Sites in the United States, Italy and Spain provided acute and convalescent COVID-19 samples. PBMCs, B-cell-depleted T cells, or T cells were the source of the cDNA or gDNA that made up the material.

Authors' processing steps: Reference gene primer amplification gave nucleated cell count estimates. Profiling relied on immunoSEQ multiplex PCR, and the TCRdb table lists in-frame clones only, not all of them. V and J calls and clone size are given by that table; D and trimming were obtained from the DNA. This sample has about 80,000 clones, with approximately 80% found just once. The CDR3 totals 16 residues. Trimming cost V 0 bases and J 6 bases; bases outside gene matches: 4. CDR1 is LGHNT and CDR2 is FRNRAP in the germline V gene. The origin of this receptor is a man older than 75 with acute or convalescent COVID-19. J is TRBJ1-4 and V is TRBV12-5, with 10 bases that match TRBD1. Sequenced: peripheral blood. The CDR3 loop reads CASGLVLGTGDEKLFF. The CDR3 DNA reads as TGTGCTAGTGGTTTGGTACTTGGGACAGGGGATGAAAAACTGTTTTTT.